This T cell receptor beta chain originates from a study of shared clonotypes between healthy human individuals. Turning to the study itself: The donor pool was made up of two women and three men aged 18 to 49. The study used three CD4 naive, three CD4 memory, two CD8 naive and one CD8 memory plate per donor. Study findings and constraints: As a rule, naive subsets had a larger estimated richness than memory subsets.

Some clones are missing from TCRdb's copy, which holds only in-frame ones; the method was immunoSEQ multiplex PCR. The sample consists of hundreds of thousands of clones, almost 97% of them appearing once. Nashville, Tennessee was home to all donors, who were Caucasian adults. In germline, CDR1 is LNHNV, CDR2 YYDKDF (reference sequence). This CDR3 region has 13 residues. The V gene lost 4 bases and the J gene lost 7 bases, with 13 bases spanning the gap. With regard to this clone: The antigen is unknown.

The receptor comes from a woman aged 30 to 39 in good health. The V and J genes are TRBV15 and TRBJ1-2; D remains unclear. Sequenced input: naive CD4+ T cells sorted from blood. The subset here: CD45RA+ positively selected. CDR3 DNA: TGTGCCACCAGCACCGCCCCCAGGTCTGGCTACACCTTC. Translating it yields CATSTAPRSGYTF.